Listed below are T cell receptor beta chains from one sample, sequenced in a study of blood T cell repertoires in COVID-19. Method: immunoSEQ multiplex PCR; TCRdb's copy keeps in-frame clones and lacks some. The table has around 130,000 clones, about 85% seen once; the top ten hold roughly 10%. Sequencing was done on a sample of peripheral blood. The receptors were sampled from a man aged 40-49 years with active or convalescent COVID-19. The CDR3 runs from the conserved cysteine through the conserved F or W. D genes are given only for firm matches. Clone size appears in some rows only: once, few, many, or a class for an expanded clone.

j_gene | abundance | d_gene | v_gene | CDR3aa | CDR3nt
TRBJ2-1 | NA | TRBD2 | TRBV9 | CASSVRTSPSDEQFF | TGTGCCAGCAGCGTTCGGACTAGCCCCTCGGATGAGCAGTTCTTC
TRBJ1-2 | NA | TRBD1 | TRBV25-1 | CASSEWGQDYGYTF | TGTGCCAGCAGTGAATGGGGACAGGACTATGGCTACACCTTC
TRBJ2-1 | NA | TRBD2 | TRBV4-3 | CASSRGRGGSSYNEQFF | TGCGCCAGCAGTCGCGGGCGCGGGGGTAGCTCCTACAATGAGCAGTTCTTC
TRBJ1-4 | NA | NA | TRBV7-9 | CASSPPVGGSNEKLFF | TGTGCCAGCAGCCCCCCCGTGGGAGGGTCAAACGAAAAACTGTTTTTT
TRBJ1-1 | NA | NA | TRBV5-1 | CASSLVGATEAFF | TGCGCCAGCAGCTTGGTAGGGGCTACTGAAGCTTTCTTT
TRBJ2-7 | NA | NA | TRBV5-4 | CASSNARDEQYF | TGTGCCAGCAGCAATGCCCGCGACGAGCAGTACTTC
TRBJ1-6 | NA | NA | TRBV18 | CASSAITGMNSPLHF | TGTGCCAGCTCAGCGATTACAGGGATGAATTCACCCCTCCACTTT
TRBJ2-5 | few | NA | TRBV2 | CASSSMAGGLETQYF | TGTGCCAGCAGTTCTATGGCCGGCGGGTTGGAGACCCAGTACTTC
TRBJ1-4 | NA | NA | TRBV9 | CASSARHGENEKLFF | TGTGCCAGCAGCGCACGACACGGGGAAAATGAAAAACTGTTTTTT
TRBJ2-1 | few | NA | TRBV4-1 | CASSQVDIISYNEQFF | TGCGCCAGCAGCCAAGTCGACATTATATCCTACAATGAGCAGTTCTTC
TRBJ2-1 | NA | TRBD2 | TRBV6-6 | CASSSSGTSGGQTYNEQFF | TGTGCCAGCAGCTCCTCCGGGACTAGCGGGGGGCAGACCTACAATGAGCAGTTCTTC
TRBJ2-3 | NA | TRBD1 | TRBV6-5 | CASSYRYRGDTQYF | TGTGCCAGCAGTTACCGTTACAGGGGCGATACGCAGTATTTT
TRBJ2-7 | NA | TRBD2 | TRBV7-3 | CASSPQGLAGGGEQYF | TGTGCCAGCAGCCCCCAGGGACTAGCGGGGGGGGGCGAGCAGTACTTC
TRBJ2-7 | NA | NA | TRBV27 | CASSSRQGRVYEQYF | TGTGCCAGCAGTTCCCGACAGGGGAGGGTATACGAGCAGTACTTC
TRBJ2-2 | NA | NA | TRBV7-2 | CASSLDGNTGELFF | TGTGCCAGCAGCTTAGACGGGAACACCGGGGAGCTGTTTTTT
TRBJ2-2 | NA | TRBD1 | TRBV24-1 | CATSDSGTGTTGELFF | TGTGCCACCAGTGATTCCGGGACAGGGACCACCGGGGAGCTGTTTTTT
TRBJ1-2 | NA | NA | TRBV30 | CAWRGPPPYGYTF | TGTGCCTGGAGGGGGCCCCCACCCTATGGCTACACCTTC
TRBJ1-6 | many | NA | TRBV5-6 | CASTTSSYNSPLHF | TGTGCCAGCACCACTAGCAGCTATAATTCACCCCTCCACTTT
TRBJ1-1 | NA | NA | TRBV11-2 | CASSSAGSDTEAFF | TGTGCCAGCAGCTCTGCGGGGTCGGACACTGAAGCTTTCTTT
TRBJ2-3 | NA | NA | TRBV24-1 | CATSDRQGTSTDTQYF | TGTGCCACCAGTGACCGGCAGGGCACTAGCACAGATACGCAGTATTTT
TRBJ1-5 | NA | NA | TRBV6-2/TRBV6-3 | CASSYPSTVNQPQHF | TGTGCCAGCAGTTACCCGAGTACTGTCAATCAGCCCCAGCATTTT
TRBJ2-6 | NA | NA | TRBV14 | CASSQGGLGANVLTF | TGTGCCAGCAGCCAGGGAGGCTTAGGGGCCAACGTCCTGACTTTC
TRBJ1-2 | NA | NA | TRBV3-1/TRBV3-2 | CASSQEGYRGAYGYTF | TGTGCCAGCAGCCAAGAGGGGTATAGGGGCGCCTATGGCTACACCTTC
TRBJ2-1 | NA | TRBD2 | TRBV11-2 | CASSGTSGVNEQFF | TGTGCCAGCAGCGGGACTAGCGGGGTCAATGAGCAGTTCTTC
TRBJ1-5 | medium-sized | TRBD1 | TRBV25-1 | CASRTGGGPYSNQPQHF | TGTGCCAGCAGGACAGGGGGCGGCCCGTATAGCAATCAGCCCCAGCATTTT
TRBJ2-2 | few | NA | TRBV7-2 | CASHRGGGSNPGELFF | TGTGCCAGCCACAGGGGCGGGGGGAGTAATCCCGGGGAGCTGTTTTTT
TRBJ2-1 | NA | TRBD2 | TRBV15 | CATSRAGGPHEQFF | TGTGCCACCAGCAGAGCGGGGGGGCCCCATGAGCAGTTCTTC
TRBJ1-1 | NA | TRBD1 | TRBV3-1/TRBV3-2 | CASSQGQGRVAFF | TGTGCCAGCAGCCAAGGACAGGGGAGGGTAGCTTTCTTT
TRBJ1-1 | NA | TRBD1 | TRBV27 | CASSSRDRVGEAFF | TGTGCCAGCAGTTCCCGGGACAGGGTGGGTGAAGCTTTCTTT
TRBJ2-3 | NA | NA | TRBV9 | CASSGREWGDTQYF | TGTGCCAGCAGCGGCAGGGAATGGGGAGATACGCAGTATTTT
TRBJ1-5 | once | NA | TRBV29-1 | CSVQAGWDQPQHF | TGCAGCGTCCAGGCAGGGTGGGATCAGCCCCAGCATTTT
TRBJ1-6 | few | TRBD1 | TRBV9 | CASSVAETGVSPLHF | TGTGCCAGCAGCGTAGCGGAGACAGGGGTGTCACCCCTCCACTTT
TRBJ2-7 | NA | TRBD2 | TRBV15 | CATSGGEGIRYEQYF | TGTGCCACCAGCGGCGGGGAGGGGATAAGGTACGAGCAGTACTTC
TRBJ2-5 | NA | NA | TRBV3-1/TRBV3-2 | CASSQNREETQYF | TGTGCCAGCAGCCAGAACAGGGAGGAGACCCAGTACTTC
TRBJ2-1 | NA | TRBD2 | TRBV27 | CASSPRLAGSSYNEQFF | TGTGCCAGCAGTCCGCGACTAGCGGGGAGCTCCTACAATGAGCAGTTCTTC
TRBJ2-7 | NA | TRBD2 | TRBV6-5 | CASSLAGGNPYEQYF | TGTGCCAGCAGTTTAGCGGGGGGGAACCCCTACGAGCAGTACTTC
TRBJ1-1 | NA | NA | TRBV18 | CASSADEAFF | TGTGCCAGCTCGGCCGATGAAGCTTTCTTT
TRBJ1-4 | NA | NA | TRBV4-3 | CASSPQVQGKLFF | TGCGCCAGCAGCCCCCAGGTACAGGGAAAACTGTTTTTT
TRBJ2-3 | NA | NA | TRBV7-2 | CAGLMWSTDTQYF | TGTGCCGGCCTCATGTGGAGCACAGATACGCAGTATTTT
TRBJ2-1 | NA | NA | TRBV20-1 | CSASPGRGIDEQFF | TGCAGTGCTAGTCCCGGCAGAGGAATCGATGAGCAGTTCTTC
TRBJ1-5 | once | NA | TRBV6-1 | CASSEGWGQPQHF | TGTGCCAGTAGTGAAGGGTGGGGCCAGCCCCAGCATTTT